This T cell receptor (beta chain) was sequenced in a study of shared clonotypes between healthy human individuals. Study-level background: The cohort had two women and a few men, ages 18 to 49.

Study-level points and caveats: Genetic and exposure-history diversity was limited by the small donor number.

Note on this clone: What it recognizes is unknown.

Positively selected for CCR7, the CD45RO-negative cells used as naive CD8 cells excluded terminally differentiated effector memory CD45RA+ cells. The germline V gene encodes CDR1 SGHVS and CDR2 FQNEAQ. CDR3 size: 12 residues. The V gene lost 3 bases and the J gene lost 8 bases, with 8 bases spanning the gap. Profiling relied on immunoSEQ multiplex PCR, and the TCRdb table lists in-frame clones only, not all of them. The table lists around 640,000 clones, approximately 96% of them singletons. The chain combines TRBV7-8 with TRBJ2-4, with a possible D match to TRBD1 (6 bases). Source material: naive CD8+ T cells sorted from blood. This clonotype was obtained from a young woman in good health. CDR3 nucleotides: TGTGCCAGCAGCTTTTCAGGGGACATTCAGTACTTC. Protein sequence: CASSFSGDIQYF.